Below are 21 T cell receptor beta chains sequenced from a single sample in a study of OX40 agonist ivuxolimab in advanced cancers. Generated by immunoSEQ multiplex PCR, the TCRdb table keeps only in-frame clones and is missing some. The sample lists 75,000 to 95,000 clones; 89% were seen once. The sequenced sample was CD4+ or CD8+ T cells sorted from blood, obtained in a trial of the OX40 agonist ivuxolimab. These receptors were taken from an adult with an advanced solid tumor such as melanoma, head and neck, liver or kidney cancer.

The chain employs TRBV18 and TRBJ2-5, with D unresolved. The CDR3 length is 14 residues. Germline V gene data show CDR1 as KGHSH and CDR2 as LQKENI. Trimming took 0 bases from V and 5 from J, leaving 10 bases between them. As DNA, the CDR3 is TGTGCCAGCTCACCACCGTTTGACCGGGAGACCCAGTACTTC. Translation gives CASSPPFDRETQYF.

The gene calls are TRBV9 and TRBJ1-1; 7 positions match TRBD1. The junction had 7 bases not matched to a gene; V was cut back by 4 bases and J by 4 bases. In germline, CDR1 is SGDLS, CDR2 YYNGEE. The CDR3 length is 14 residues. The CDR3 spells CASSSRQGGTEAFF. As DNA, the CDR3 is TGTGCCAGCAGCTCCCGACAGGGAGGCACTGAAGCTTTCTTT.

The rearrangement joins TRBV28 to TRBJ1-4, with 10 bases fitting TRBD1. Germline-derived CDR1 and CDR2 are MDHEN and SYDVKM. J lost 8 bases, V lost 5 bases, and 14 bases had no gene match. The CDR3 runs to 17 residues. CDR3 in DNA: TGTGCCAGCAGTCCAATCCCGGGACAGGGGCTAGGGGAAAAACTGTTTTTT. As protein: CASSPIPGQGLGEKLFF.

The chain employs TRBV28 and TRBJ1-2; D not certain. The V end was cut by 7 bases, the J end by 5 bases, with 17 bases between. Germline assignment: CDR1 MDHEN and CDR2 SYDVKM. CDR3 length equals 14 residues. CDR3 sequence (DNA): TGTGCCAGCACCCGGCAGGCAGGCCAATATGGCTACACCTTC. This sequence encodes CASTRQAGQYGYTF.

The chain recombines TRBV5-6 with TRBJ1-2, with no clear D. This CDR3 is built from 15 residues. Trimming cost V 4 bases and J 0 bases, with 13 bases left between them. Germline values: CDR1 SGHDT, CDR2 YYEEEE. CDR3 in amino acids: CASSPTVQTNYGYTF. CDR3 coding DNA: TGTGCCAGCAGCCCGACGGTGCAAACTAACTATGGCTACACCTTC. The full variable domain, completed using reference TRBV5-6 and TRBJ1-2, is DAGVTQSPTHLIKTRGQQVTLRCSPKSGHDTVSWYQQALGQGPQFIFQYYEEEERQRGNFPDRFSGHQFPNYSSELNVNALLLGDSALYLCASSPTVQTNYGYTFGSGTRLTVV.

The gene calls are TRBV29-1 and TRBJ2-7, with D possibly TRBD1 on 9 matching bases. V was cut by 7 bases and J by 5 bases, with 21 bases left in between. CDR3 size: 14 residues. Germline CDR1 and CDR2: SQVTM and ANQGSEA. CDR3 region: CSAQGTGRGDEQYF. The DNA of the CDR3 is TGCAGCGCACAGGGGACAGGGCGGGGGGACGAGCAGTACTTC.

V gene TRBV7-6 combines with J gene TRBJ2-1; TRBD2 matches 15 bases. Unmatched junction bases numbered 8, after V lost 7 bases and J lost 7 bases. Per germline, CDR1 SGHVS and CDR2 FNYEAQ. The CDR3 is 16 amino acids. Written as DNA, the CDR3 is TGTGCCAGCACCAGGGGACTAGCGGGGGGTCAGAATGAGCAGTTCTTC. As protein: CASTRGLAGGQNEQFF.

The chain couples TRBV6-5 to TRBJ1-4; no clear D. This CDR3 is built from 14 residues. Trimming stripped 0 bases from V and 8 bases from J, with 10 bases between. Germline CDR1 MNHEY, CDR2 SVGAGI. The CDR3 DNA sequence: TGTGCCAGCAGTTACTCCGGGGTTTTGGAAAAACTGTTTTTT. This codes for CASSYSGVLEKLFF.

The rearrangement joins TRBV5-1 to TRBJ1-4; a weak D match, TRBD1 (6 bases). There are 15 residues in the CDR3. Germline CDR1 is SGHRS and CDR2 is YFSETQ. V was clipped by 4 bases and J by 4 bases, with 14 bases between them. CDR3 loop: CASSGDTTYNEKLFF. The DNA for the CDR3 is TGCGCCAGCAGCGGGGACACTACTTATAATGAAAAACTGTTTTTT.

The gene calls are TRBV11-2 and TRBJ2-1; 11 bases are a match to TRBD2. Losses at the gene ends were 7 bases for V and 3 bases for J; bases not matched to a gene: 5. This CDR3 region has 15 residues. In germline, CDR1 is SGHAT, CDR2 FQNNGV. The CDR3, as DNA: TGTGCCAGCACCCCCGGGACTAGCGGCTACAATGAGCAGTTCTTC. Translation gives CASTPGTSGYNEQFF.

The V gene is TRBV9, the J gene TRBJ2-3; 9 bases line up with TRBD1. CDR1 is SGDLS and CDR2 is YYNGEE in the germline V gene. The CDR3 length is 15 residues. Germline trimming cut 3 bases from V and 9 bases from J; bases unmatched to any gene: 11. CDR3 DNA sequence: TGTGCCAGCAGCGCTCGACAGGGGGGAATTGAGACGCAGTATTTT. Protein sequence: CASSARQGGIETQYF.

This clone appeared a single time. This chain links TRBV5-6 with TRBJ1-5; D remains unclear. The CDR3 sequence is 15 residues long. The germline V gene has CDR1 SGHDT and CDR2 YYEEEE. Trimming took 0 bases from V and 3 from J, leaving 10 bases between them. CDR3 residues: CASSLVGAPNQPQHF. The CDR3 region has the DNA TGTGCCAGCAGCTTGGTAGGAGCACCCAATCAGCCCCAGCATTTT.

The CDR3 region is CSVGYRGGGNTIYF. The CDR3 DNA reads TGCAGCGTTGGGTACAGGGGGGGAGGAAACACCATATATTTT. The rearrangement links TRBV29-1 to TRBJ1-3; 8 bases are a match to TRBD1. With 4 bases clipped from V and 4 bases from J, the junction kept 6 bases outside the gene matches. Germline loops: CDR1 SQVTM, CDR2 ANQGSEA. CDR3 length: 14 amino acids.

This chain joins TRBV29-1 and TRBJ1-2, with TRBD1 matching over 8 bases. CDR1 SQVTM and CDR2 ANQGSEA come from the germline V gene. The V gene end was trimmed by 6 bases and the J gene end by 4 bases; junction bases not matched to a gene: 4. The CDR3 is 12 residues long. The DNA of the CDR3 is TGCAGCGTGACCAGGGGGCTCTATGGCTACACCTTC. Translating gives CSVTRGLYGYTF.

In its sample, this clone was seen once. The rearrangement uses TRBV7-9 and TRBJ2-7, with 7 bases lining up with TRBD1. The V gene end was trimmed by 7 bases and the J gene end by 5 bases; junction bases not matched to a gene: 5. Germline lookup yields CDR1 SEHNR and CDR2 FQNEAQ (reference sequence). The CDR3 has 12 residues. CDR3 bases: TGTGCCAGCATCGCCGACAGGGACGAGCAGTACTTC. Protein product: CASIADRDEQYF.

This sequence joins TRBV29-1 and TRBJ2-5; possibly TRBD2 for D (5 bases). The CDR3 contains 12 residues. Germline V gene data show CDR1 as SQVTM and CDR2 as ANQGSEA. Trimming took off 2 bases at V and 3 bases at J, with 7 bases between the two ends. DNA of the CDR3: TGCAGCGTTGAATCCGGGGAAGAGACCCAGTACTTC. This translates into CSVESGEETQYF.

V gene TRBV6-6 combines with J gene TRBJ2-7, with unresolved D. Germline-derived CDR1 and CDR2 are MNHNY and SVGAGI (reference sequence). The CDR3 has 15 amino acids. Trimming shortened V by 8 bases and J by 4 bases, and 21 bases separated the two germline ends. This CDR3 reads CASSLKGPAGYEQYF. In DNA, the CDR3 is TGTGCCAGCTCATTAAAGGGCCCCGCCGGATACGAGCAGTACTTC.

The chain combines TRBV5-1 with TRBJ2-6; 8 bases line up with TRBD2. V lost 8 bases to trimming and J lost 2 bases; unmatched junction nucleotides: 9. The CDR3 length is 16 residues. Germline CDR1 and CDR2: SGHRS and YFSETQ. The CDR3 spells CASSPRGGPGANVLTF. The DNA of the CDR3 is TGCGCCAGTTCCCCACGCGGGGGGCCTGGGGCCAACGTCCTGACTTTC.

The CDR3, as DNA: TGTGCCAGCAGCTTAGGACAGGGGCCGCAAAACATTCAGTACTTC. Translated, it gives CASSLGQGPQNIQYF. J is TRBJ2-4 and V is TRBV7-2, with 8 bases aligning to TRBD1. J was trimmed by 5 bases and V by 1 base; bases with no gene match: 4. The CDR3 length is 15 residues. Germline V gives CDR1 SGHTA, CDR2 FQGNSA.

This chain uses TRBV28 with TRBJ1-1, with unresolved D. Trimming removed 2 bases from V and 3 bases from J, with 10 bases in between. The CDR3 covers 14 residues. Germline lookup yields CDR1 MDHEN and CDR2 SYDVKM. The CDR3 here is CASSLIRQHTEAFF. The CDR3 nucleotides are TGTGCCAGCAGTTTAATTCGCCAGCACACTGAAGCTTTCTTT.

Here the CDR3 reads CASSAPGQGGNTIYF. CDR3 DNA sequence: TGTGCCAGCAGCGCACCGGGACAGGGGGGGAACACCATATATTTT. This chain joins TRBV5-4 and TRBJ1-3; 11 bases are a match to TRBD1. CDR3 size: 15 residues. Germline lookup yields CDR1 SGHNT and CDR2 YYREEE (reference sequence). Trimming took 4 bases from V and 7 from J; bases not matched to a gene: 7.